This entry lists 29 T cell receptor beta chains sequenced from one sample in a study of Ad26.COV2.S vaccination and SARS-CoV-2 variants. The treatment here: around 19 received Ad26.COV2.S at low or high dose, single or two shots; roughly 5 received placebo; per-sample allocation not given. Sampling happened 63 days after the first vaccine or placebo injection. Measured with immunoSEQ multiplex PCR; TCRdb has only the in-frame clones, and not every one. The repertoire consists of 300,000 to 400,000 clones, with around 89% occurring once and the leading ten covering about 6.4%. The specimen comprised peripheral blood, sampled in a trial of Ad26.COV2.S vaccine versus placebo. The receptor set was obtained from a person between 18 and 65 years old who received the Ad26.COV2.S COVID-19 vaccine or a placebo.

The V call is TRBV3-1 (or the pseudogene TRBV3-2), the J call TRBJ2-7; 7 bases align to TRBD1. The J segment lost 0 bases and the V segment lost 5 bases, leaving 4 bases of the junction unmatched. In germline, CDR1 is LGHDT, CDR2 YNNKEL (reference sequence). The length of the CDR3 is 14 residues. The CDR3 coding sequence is TGTGCCAGCAGCATGGGACAGAGCTCCTACGAGCAGTACTTC. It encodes CASSMGQSSYEQYF.

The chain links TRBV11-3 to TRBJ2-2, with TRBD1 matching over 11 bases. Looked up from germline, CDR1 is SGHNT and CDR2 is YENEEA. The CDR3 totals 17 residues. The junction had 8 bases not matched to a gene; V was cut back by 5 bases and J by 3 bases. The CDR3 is CASSPGQGASDTGELFF. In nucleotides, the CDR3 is TGTGCCAGCAGCCCAGGACAGGGGGCTAGTGACACCGGGGAGCTGTTTTTT. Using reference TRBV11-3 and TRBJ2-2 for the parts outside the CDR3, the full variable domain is EAGVVQSPRYKIIEKKQPVAFWCNPISGHNTLYWYLQNLGQGPELLIRYENEEAVDDSQLPKDRFSAERLKGVDSTLKIQPAELGDSAVYLCASSPGQGASDTGELFFGEGSRLTVL.

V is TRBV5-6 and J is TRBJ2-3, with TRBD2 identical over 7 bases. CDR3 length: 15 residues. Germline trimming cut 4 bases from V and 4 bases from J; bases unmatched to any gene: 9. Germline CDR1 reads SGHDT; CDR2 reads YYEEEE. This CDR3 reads CASSRLAGEADTQYF. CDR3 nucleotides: TGTGCCAGCAGCCGGCTGGCGGGAGAGGCAGATACGCAGTATTTT.

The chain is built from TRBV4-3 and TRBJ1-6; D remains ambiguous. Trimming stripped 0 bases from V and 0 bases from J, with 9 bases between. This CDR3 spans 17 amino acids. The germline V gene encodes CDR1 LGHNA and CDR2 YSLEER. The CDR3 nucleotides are TGCGCCAGCAGCCAAGATAGCCGTAGCTCCTATAATTCACCCCTCCACTTT. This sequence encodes CASSQDSRSSYNSPLHF.

The CDR3 nucleotides are TGTGCCAGCAGCGTCTCCGGGGAGCTGTTTTTT. Translating gives CASSVSGELFF. The chain couples TRBV9 to TRBJ2-2; D is ambiguous. Trimming cost V 2 bases and J 6 bases, with 2 bases left between them. The CDR3 is made up of 11 amino acids. Germline V gives CDR1 SGDLS, CDR2 YYNGEE.

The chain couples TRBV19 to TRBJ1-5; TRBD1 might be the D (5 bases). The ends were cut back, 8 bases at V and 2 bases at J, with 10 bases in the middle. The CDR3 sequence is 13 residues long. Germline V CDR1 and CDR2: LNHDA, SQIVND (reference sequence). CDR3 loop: CASRRDRNQPQHF. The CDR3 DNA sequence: TGTGCCAGTCGAAGGGACCGCAATCAGCCCCAGCATTTT.

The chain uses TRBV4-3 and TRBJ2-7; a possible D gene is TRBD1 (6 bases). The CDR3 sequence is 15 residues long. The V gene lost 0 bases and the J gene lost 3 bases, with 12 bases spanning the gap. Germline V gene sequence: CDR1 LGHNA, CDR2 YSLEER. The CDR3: CASSQDAGAFYEQYF. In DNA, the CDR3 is TGCGCCAGCAGCCAAGACGCAGGGGCATTCTACGAGCAGTACTTC.

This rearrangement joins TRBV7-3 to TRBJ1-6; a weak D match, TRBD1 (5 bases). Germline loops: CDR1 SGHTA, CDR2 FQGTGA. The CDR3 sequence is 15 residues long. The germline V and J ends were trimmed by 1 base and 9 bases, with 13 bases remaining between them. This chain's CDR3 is CASSLMAGFASPLHF. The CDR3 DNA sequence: TGTGCCAGCAGCTTAATGGCAGGGTTTGCTTCACCCCTCCACTTT.

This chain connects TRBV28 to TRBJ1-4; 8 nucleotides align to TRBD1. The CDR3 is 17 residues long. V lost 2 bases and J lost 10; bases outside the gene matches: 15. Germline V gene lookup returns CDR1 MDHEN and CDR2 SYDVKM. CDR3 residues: CASSLPGQGREDGKLFF. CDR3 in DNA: TGTGCCAGCAGTTTACCAGGACAGGGTCGAGAGGATGGAAAACTGTTTTTT.

The CDR3, as DNA: TGTGCCAGCTCACCCTCAATTTTCGAGCAGTACTTC. Its protein product is CASSPSIFEQYF. The J gene is TRBJ2-7, the V gene TRBV18; no clear D. Germline V gene lookup returns CDR1 KGHSH and CDR2 LQKENI. V dropped 3 bases and J dropped 6 bases, with 9 bases sitting between them. The CDR3 sequence is 12 residues long.

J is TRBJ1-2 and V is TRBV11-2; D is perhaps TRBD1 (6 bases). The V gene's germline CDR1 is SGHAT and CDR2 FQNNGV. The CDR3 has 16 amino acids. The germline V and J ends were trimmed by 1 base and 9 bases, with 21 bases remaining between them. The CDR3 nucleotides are TGTGCCAGCAGCTTAGGGGCAGGGGAAGGTTCTCGTCGCTACACCTTC. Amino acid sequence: CASSLGAGEGSRRYTF.

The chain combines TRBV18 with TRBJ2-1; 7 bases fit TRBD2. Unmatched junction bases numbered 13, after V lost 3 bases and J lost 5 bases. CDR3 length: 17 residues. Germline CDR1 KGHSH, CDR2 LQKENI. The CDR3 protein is CASSPLPGLKGNNEQFF. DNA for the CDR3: TGTGCCAGCTCACCCCTACCGGGACTAAAAGGCAACAATGAGCAGTTCTTC.

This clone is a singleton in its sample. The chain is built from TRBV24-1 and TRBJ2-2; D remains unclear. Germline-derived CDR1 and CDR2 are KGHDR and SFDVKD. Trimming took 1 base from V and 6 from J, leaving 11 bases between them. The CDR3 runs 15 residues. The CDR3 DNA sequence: TGTGCCACCAGTGATTTAAACAGTCGCCCCGGGGAGCTGTTTTTT. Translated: CATSDLNSRPGELFF.

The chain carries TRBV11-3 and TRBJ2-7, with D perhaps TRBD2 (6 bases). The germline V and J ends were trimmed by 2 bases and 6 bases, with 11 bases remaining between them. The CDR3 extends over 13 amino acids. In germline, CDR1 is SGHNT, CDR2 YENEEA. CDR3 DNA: TGTGCCAGCAGCTTAAATCAGGGAGGCGAGCAGTACTTC. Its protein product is CASSLNQGGEQYF. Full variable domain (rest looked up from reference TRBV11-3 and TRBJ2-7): EAGVVQSPRYKIIEKKQPVAFWCNPISGHNTLYWYLQNLGQGPELLIRYENEEAVDDSQLPKDRFSAERLKGVDSTLKIQPAELGDSAVYLCASSLNQGGEQYFGPGTRLTVT.

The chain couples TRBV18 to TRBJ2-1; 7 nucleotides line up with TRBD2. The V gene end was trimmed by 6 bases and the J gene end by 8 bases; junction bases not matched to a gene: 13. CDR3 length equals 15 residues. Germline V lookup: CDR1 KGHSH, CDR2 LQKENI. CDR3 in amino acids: CASSPRGSGRDEQFF. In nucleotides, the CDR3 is TGTGCCAGCTCCCCTCGGGGTAGCGGGCGCGATGAGCAGTTCTTC. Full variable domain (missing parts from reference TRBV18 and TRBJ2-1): NAGVMQNPRHLVRRRGQEARLRCSPMKGHSHVYWYRQLPEEGLKFMVYLQKENIIDESGMPKERFSAEFPKEGPSILRIQQVVRGDSAAYFCASSPRGSGRDEQFFGPGTRLTVL.

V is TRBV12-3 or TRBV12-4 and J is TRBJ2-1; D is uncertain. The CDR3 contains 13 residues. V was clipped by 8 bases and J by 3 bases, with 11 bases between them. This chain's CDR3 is CASLRMSYNEQFF. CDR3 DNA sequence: TGTGCCAGCCTTAGGATGAGCTACAATGAGCAGTTCTTC.

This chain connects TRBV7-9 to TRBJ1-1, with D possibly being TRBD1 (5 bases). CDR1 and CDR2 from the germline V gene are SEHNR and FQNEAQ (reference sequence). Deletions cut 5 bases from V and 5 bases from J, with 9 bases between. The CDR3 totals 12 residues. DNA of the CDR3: TGTGCCAGCAGCATTACAGGTACTGAAGCTTTCTTT. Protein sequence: CASSITGTEAFF.

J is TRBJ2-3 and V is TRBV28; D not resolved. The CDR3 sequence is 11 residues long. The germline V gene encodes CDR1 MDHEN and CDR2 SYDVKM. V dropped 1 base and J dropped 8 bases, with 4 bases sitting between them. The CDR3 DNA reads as TGTGCCAGCAGTTTATTGGGTACGCAGTATTTT. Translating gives CASSLLGTQYF.

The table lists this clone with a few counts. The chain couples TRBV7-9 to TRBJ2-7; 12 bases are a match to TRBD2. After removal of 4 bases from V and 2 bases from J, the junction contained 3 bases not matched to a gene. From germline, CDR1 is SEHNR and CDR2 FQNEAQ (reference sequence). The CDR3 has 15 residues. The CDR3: CASSYTSGGPYEQYF. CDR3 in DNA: TGTGCCAGCAGCTATACTAGCGGGGGGCCCTACGAGCAGTACTTC.

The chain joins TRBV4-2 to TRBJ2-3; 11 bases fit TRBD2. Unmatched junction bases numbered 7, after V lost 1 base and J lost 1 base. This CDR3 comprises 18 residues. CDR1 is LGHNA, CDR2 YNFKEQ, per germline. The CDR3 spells CASSQGFSTSGGTDTQYF. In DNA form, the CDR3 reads TGTGCCAGCAGCCAAGGATTTTCGACTAGCGGGGGCACAGATACGCAGTATTTT.

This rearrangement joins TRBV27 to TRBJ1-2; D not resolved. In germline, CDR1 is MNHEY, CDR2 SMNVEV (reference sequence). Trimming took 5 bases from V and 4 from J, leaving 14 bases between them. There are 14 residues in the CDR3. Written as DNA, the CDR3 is TGTGCCAGCAGTCCATCGAAGGTCTCCTATGGCTACACCTTC. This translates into CASSPSKVSYGYTF.

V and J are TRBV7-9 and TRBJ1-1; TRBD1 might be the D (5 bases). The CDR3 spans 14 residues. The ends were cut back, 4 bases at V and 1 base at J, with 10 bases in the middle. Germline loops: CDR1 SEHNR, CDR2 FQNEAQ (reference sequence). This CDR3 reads CASSSDTPNTEAFF. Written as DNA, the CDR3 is TGTGCCAGCAGCTCGGACACGCCGAACACTGAAGCTTTCTTT.

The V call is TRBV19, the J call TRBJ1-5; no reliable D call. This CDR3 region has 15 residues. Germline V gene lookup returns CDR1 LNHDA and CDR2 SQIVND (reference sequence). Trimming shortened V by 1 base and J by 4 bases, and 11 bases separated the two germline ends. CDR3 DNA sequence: TGTGCCAGTAGTATAGGGCGGTCCAGGAATCAGCCCCAGCATTTT. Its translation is CASSIGRSRNQPQHF.

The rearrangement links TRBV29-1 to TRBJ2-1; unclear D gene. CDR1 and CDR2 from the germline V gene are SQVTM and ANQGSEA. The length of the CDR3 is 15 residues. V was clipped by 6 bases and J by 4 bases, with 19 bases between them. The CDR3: CSVHPAGAHYNEQFF. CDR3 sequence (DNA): TGCAGCGTCCACCCGGCAGGCGCCCATTACAATGAGCAGTTCTTC.

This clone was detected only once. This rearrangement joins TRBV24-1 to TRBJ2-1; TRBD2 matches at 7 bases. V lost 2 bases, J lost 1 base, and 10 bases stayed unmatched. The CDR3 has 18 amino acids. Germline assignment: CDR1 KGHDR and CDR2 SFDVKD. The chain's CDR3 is CATSDSRWREKSYNEQFF. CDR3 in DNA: TGTGCCACCAGTGATTCCAGGTGGCGGGAGAAATCCTACAATGAGCAGTTCTTC.

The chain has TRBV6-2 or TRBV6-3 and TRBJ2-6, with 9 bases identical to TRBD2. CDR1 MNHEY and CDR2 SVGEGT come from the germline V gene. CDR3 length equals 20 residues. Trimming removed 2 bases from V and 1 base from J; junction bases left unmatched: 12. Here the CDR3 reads CASSYLAGRAQASGANVLTF. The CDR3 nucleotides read TGTGCCAGCAGTTACCTAGCGGGACGAGCCCAGGCTTCTGGGGCCAACGTCCTGACTTTC.

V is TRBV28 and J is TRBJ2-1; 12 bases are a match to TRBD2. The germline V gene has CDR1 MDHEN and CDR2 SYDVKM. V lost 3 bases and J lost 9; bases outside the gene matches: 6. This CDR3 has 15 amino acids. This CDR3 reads CASSFGTSGFSEQFF. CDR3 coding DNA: TGTGCCAGCAGTTTCGGGACTAGCGGGTTCTCTGAGCAGTTCTTC.

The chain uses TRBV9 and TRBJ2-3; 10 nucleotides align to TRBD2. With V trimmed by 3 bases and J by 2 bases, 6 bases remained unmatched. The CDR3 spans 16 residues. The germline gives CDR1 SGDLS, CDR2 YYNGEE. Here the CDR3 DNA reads TGTGCCAGCAGCGCCGAGGGACTAGCGTACACAGATACGCAGTATTTT. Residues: CASSAEGLAYTDTQYF.

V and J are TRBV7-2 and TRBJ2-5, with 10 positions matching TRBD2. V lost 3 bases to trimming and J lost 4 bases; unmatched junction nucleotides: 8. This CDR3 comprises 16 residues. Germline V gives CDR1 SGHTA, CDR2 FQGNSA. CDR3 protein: CASSLTGLAEIETQYF. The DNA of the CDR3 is TGTGCCAGCAGCTTGACAGGACTAGCGGAGATAGAGACCCAGTACTTC.